A single sample is the source of the 20 T cell receptor beta chains below, sequenced in a study of T cell responses to AZD1222 COVID-19 vaccine. Generated by immunoSEQ multiplex PCR, the TCRdb table keeps only in-frame clones and is missing some. The sample includes more than 110,000 clones, 93% seen only once; the top ten take about 9.1%. The source material was peripheral blood, sampled on day 0 of AZD1222 vaccination. These receptors originate from an adult in good health.

This chain connects TRBV6-2 or TRBV6-3 to TRBJ2-1; D is unresolved. Germline V gene lookup returns CDR1 MNHEY and CDR2 SVGEGT. The ends were cut back, 6 bases at V and 0 bases at J, with 12 bases in the middle. The CDR3 totals 15 residues. CDR3: CASSLTASSYNEQFF. The CDR3 region has the DNA TGTGCCAGCAGCCTAACTGCTAGCTCCTACAATGAGCAGTTCTTC.

This clone was seen only once. The gene calls are TRBV4-2 and TRBJ1-1; tentatively, D is TRBD1 (6 bases). The CDR3 has 14 residues. V was clipped by 4 bases and J by 7 bases, with 16 bases between them. The germline CDR1 and CDR2 sequences are LGHNA and YNFKEQ. As DNA, the CDR3 is TGTGCCAGCAGCCGGGCGAAGGGGGACGGTGAAGCTTTCTTT. Residues: CASSRAKGDGEAFF.

V is TRBV7-9 and J is TRBJ2-1, with 14 bases aligning to TRBD2. There are 15 residues in the CDR3. V lost 5 bases and J lost 6; bases outside the gene matches: 3. Germline V gene data show CDR1 as SEHNR and CDR2 as FQNEAQ (reference sequence). This CDR3 reads CASSTTSGGANEQFF. Written as DNA, the CDR3 is TGTGCCAGCAGCACGACTAGCGGGGGGGCCAATGAGCAGTTCTTC.

The chain is built from TRBV5-4 and TRBJ1-2; D not certain. V dropped 1 base and J dropped 4 bases, with 8 bases sitting between them. The germline gives CDR1 SGHNT, CDR2 YYREEE (reference sequence). The length of the CDR3 is 13 residues. The CDR3 DNA reads TGTGCCAGCAGCTTGACAGAATCCTATGGCTACACCTTC. It codes for CASSLTESYGYTF.

This sequence joins TRBV7-2 and TRBJ2-3, with D unclear. Germline V lookup: CDR1 SGHTA, CDR2 FQGNSA. Between the trimmed V and J ends, which lost 6 bases and 2 bases, there was a span of 12 bases. The CDR3 extends over 14 amino acids. The CDR3 loop is CASRTGRNTDTQYF. The CDR3 bases are TGTGCCAGCAGAACCGGACGGAACACAGATACGCAGTATTTT.

The chain joins TRBV18 to TRBJ2-1; no clear D. This CDR3 spans 14 amino acids. V dropped 2 bases and J dropped 4 bases, with 9 bases sitting between them. Germline loops: CDR1 KGHSH, CDR2 LQKENI. The CDR3 bases are TGTGCCAGCTCACCAGGGCCCGGTTACAATGAGCAGTTCTTC. This codes for CASSPGPGYNEQFF.

CDR3 sequence: CASSQLGGTGGNQPQHF. In DNA form, the CDR3 reads TGCGCCAGCAGCCAACTAGGGGGGACAGGGGGAAATCAGCCCCAGCATTTT. The V gene is TRBV4-1, the J gene TRBJ1-5; 11 bases match TRBD1. Germline V gene data show CDR1 as MGHRA and CDR2 as YSYEKL. The ends lost 2 bases at V and 4 bases at J; junction bases unmatched: 7. This CDR3 contains 17 residues.

The chain carries TRBV2 and TRBJ1-1; D is unclear. CDR1 and CDR2 from the germline V gene are SNHLY and FYNNEI. CDR3 length equals 15 residues. Trimming stripped 3 bases from V and 4 bases from J, with 15 bases between. CDR3 sequence reads: CASSDHLRRSTEAFF. The CDR3 DNA reads as TGTGCCAGCAGTGATCACCTCCGACGGTCCACTGAAGCTTTCTTT.

The rearrangement joins TRBV18 to TRBJ1-2; no reliable D call. Germline values: CDR1 KGHSH, CDR2 LQKENI. This CDR3 has 15 amino acids. V was shortened by 3 bases and J by 1 base, with 12 bases between the two germline ends. The CDR3 DNA is TGTGCCAGCTCACCCGCCGGGAGTCTTAACTATGGCTACACCTTC. Translated: CASSPAGSLNYGYTF.

J is TRBJ2-7 and V is TRBV4-1; possibly TRBD1 for D (5 bases). The CDR3 is made up of 14 amino acids. CDR1 and CDR2 from the germline V gene are MGHRA and YSYEKL. Between the trimmed V and J ends, which lost 2 bases and 0 bases, there was a span of 8 bases. CDR3 coding DNA: TGCGCCAGCAGCCAAAGACAGAGCTCCTACGAGCAGTACTTC. It translates to CASSQRQSSYEQYF.

The CDR3 region is CASSPPGSPLHF. The CDR3 bases are TGTGCCAGCTCACCACCGGGATCACCCCTCCACTTT. The chain is built from TRBV18 and TRBJ1-6; D is unclear. This CDR3 has 12 amino acids. Looked up from germline, CDR1 is KGHSH and CDR2 is LQKENI. V was clipped by 0 bases and J by 10 bases, with 4 bases between them.

J is TRBJ2-5 and V is TRBV7-9; unclear D gene. V gave up 1 base and J gave up 5 bases, with 14 bases separating them. This CDR3 contains 15 residues. Germline V gene lookup returns CDR1 SEHNR and CDR2 FQNEAQ (reference sequence). CDR3 nucleotide sequence: TGTGCCAGCAGCTTAGGCGGTTATGTGACGGAGACCCAGTACTTC. This translates into CASSLGGYVTETQYF.

CDR3 loop: CASTTPTGGHYEQYF. The CDR3 DNA sequence: TGTGCCAGCACCACCCCGACAGGGGGACACTACGAGCAGTACTTC. This rearrangement joins TRBV28 to TRBJ2-7; 9 bases align to TRBD1. Germline V gene sequence: CDR1 MDHEN, CDR2 SYDVKM. This CDR3 comprises 15 residues. V was clipped by 7 bases and J by 3 bases; unmatched bases: 10.

V usage is TRBV2 and J usage is TRBJ2-3; possible D gene TRBD1, 6 bases. The length of the CDR3 is 16 residues. CDR1 is SNHLY, CDR2 FYNNEI, per germline. V gave up 3 bases and J gave up 0 bases, with 13 bases separating them. The CDR3 DNA reads TGTGCCAGCAGTGACGGGTTTGGGGGCAGCACAGATACGCAGTATTTT. Its translation is CASSDGFGGSTDTQYF. Using reference TRBV2 and TRBJ2-3 for the parts outside the CDR3, the full variable domain is EPEVTQTPSHQVTQMGQEVILRCVPISNHLYFYWYRQILGQKVEFLVSFYNNEISEKSEIFDDQFSVERPDGSNFTLKIRSTKLEDSAMYFCASSDGFGGSTDTQYFGPGTRLTVL.

The V and J genes are TRBV30 and TRBJ1-1; D is unclear. V lost 6 bases and J 5 bases, leaving 16 bases between the germline ends. This CDR3 has 13 amino acids. CDR1 GTSNPN and CDR2 SVGIG come from the germline V gene (reference sequence). The CDR3 loop reads CACRRLLETEAFF. DNA for the CDR3: TGTGCCTGTAGGAGACTGTTAGAGACTGAAGCTTTCTTT.

The chain carries TRBV5-1 and TRBJ2-1; D is possibly TRBD2 (6 bases). V lost 5 bases, J lost 7 bases, and 16 bases lay in between. The germline V gene has CDR1 SGHRS and CDR2 YFSETQ. CDR3 length: 14 amino acids. The CDR3 nucleotides are TGCGCCAGCAGTGAGGGATGGCGGGGAAATGAGCAGTTCTTC. Encoded protein: CASSEGWRGNEQFF.

V gene TRBV5-1 combines with J gene TRBJ2-1, with D maybe TRBD2 (6 bases). The CDR3 runs to 16 residues. Germline CDR1 and CDR2: SGHRS and YFSETQ. Deletions cut 1 base from V and 8 bases from J, with 19 bases between. In DNA, the CDR3 is TGCGCCAGCAGCTTGAGTTTGGGGCTAGCGTGGGATGAGCAGTTCTTC. Protein product: CASSLSLGLAWDEQFF.

In this sample, this clone turned up once. V is TRBV5-1 and J is TRBJ1-4; D is possibly TRBD1 (5 bases). This CDR3 spans 16 amino acids. The germline V gene encodes CDR1 SGHRS and CDR2 YFSETQ. The germline V and J ends were trimmed by 0 bases and 5 bases, with 14 bases remaining between them. The chain's CDR3 is CASSLAGGWSNEKLFF. In DNA, the CDR3 is TGCGCCAGCAGCTTGGCCGGGGGATGGTCCAATGAAAAACTGTTTTTT.

The chain recombines TRBV6-5 with TRBJ2-3; 7 bases align to TRBD2. Germline assignment: CDR1 MNHEY and CDR2 SVGAGI. The CDR3 is 15 residues long. After removal of 6 bases from V and 2 bases from J, the junction contained 8 bases not matched to a gene. CDR3 in amino acids: CASRGVGGVTDTQYF. The CDR3 DNA reads TGTGCCAGCAGGGGCGTGGGGGGGGTCACAGATACGCAGTATTTT.

V usage is TRBV28 and J usage is TRBJ1-2; tentatively, D is TRBD1 (6 bases). Trimming cost V 6 bases and J 5 bases, with 19 bases left between them. The CDR3 is 15 amino acids. Germline CDR1 is MDHEN and CDR2 is SYDVKM. In DNA form, the CDR3 reads TGTGCCAGCAGACTGCTATCAGGGGTTGGTTATGGCTACACCTTC. Translated: CASRLLSGVGYGYTF.